These T cell receptor beta chains were read from a single sample in a study of T cells after yellow fever vaccination. Each CDR3 protein is one row after TCRdb ran MiXCR on the 5' RACE reads. The table shows some 400,000 distinct CDR3 sequences, with 6.2% occurring only once. The sample here was PBMCs, taken 5 days after the yellow fever booster vaccination. These receptors were obtained from a man aged 25-40 years who received the YFV17D yellow fever vaccine. Each CDR3 is given with its conserved first and last residue. The D gene is left open where the match is weak. Clone size, where shown, is once, few, many, or a class for clones that have expanded.

>NA|TRBJ2-1|TRBV20-1|NA
CSARSGEYNEQFF
TGCAGTGCTAGGTCGGGAGAGTACAATGAGCAGTTCTTC
>few|TRBJ2-1|TRBV20-1|NA
CSASQGASVYNEQFF
TGCAGTGCTTCGCAAGGGGCTAGCGTGTACAATGAGCAGTTCTTC
>NA|TRBJ2-5|TRBV29-1|TRBD2
CSDRGTGGETQYF
TGCAGCGATAGAGGGACGGGAGGGGAGACCCAGTACTTC
>NA|TRBJ2-5|TRBV12-3/TRBV12-4|NA
CASSWDRWGRQKYQETQYF
TGTGCCAGCAGTTGGGACCGCTGGGGCAGGCAGAAGTACCAAGAGACCCAGTACTTC
>many|TRBJ2-5|TRBV4-2|NA
CASSQDPAGAQETQYF
TGTGCCAGCAGCCAAGATCCGGCGGGGGCCCAAGAGACCCAGTACTTC
>many|TRBJ1-3|TRBV12-3/TRBV12-4|TRBD1
CASSPRQGGNTIYF
TGTGCCAGCAGCCCGCGACAGGGTGGAAACACCATATATTTT
>NA|TRBJ1-5|TRBV19|NA
CASSFSSSQNPGQPQHF
TGTGCCAGTAGTTTTAGTTCATCCCAAAACCCGGGGCAGCCCCAGCATTTT
>few|TRBJ1-1|TRBV19|TRBD1
CATAGQGGGEAFF
TGTGCCACGGCTGGACAGGGGGGGGGTGAAGCTTTCTTT
>many|TRBJ2-5|TRBV28|NA
CASRGAGGEETQYF
TGTGCCAGCAGGGGTGCGGGCGGCGAGGAGACCCAGTACTTC
>NA|TRBJ2-3|TRBV10-3|NA
CAISASRDADTQYF
TGTGCCATCAGTGCTAGCCGAGACGCAGATACGCAGTATTTT
>few|TRBJ2-7|TRBV7-2|NA
CASSSQLDFSYEQYF
TGTGCCAGCAGCTCTCAACTGGACTTTTCCTACGAGCAGTACTTC
>NA|TRBJ2-1|TRBV29-1|NA
CSVRGVQRVYNEQFF
TGCAGCGTCCGAGGGGTACAAAGGGTTTACAATGAGCAGTTCTTC
>NA|TRBJ2-7|TRBV5-6|TRBD2
CASSLVFGTRAYEQYF
TGTGCCAGCAGCTTGGTGTTCGGGACTAGGGCCTACGAGCAGTACTTC
>few|TRBJ2-1|TRBV6-1|TRBD2
CASRNLAGSHEQFF
TGTGCCAGCAGAAACCTAGCGGGATCCCATGAGCAGTTCTTC
>NA|TRBJ1-4|TRBV14|NA
CASSQPGRNEKLFF
TGTGCCAGCAGCCAACCGGGACGGAATGAAAAACTGTTTTTT
>many|TRBJ1-1|TRBV11-2|NA
CASSLLLGGQGNTEAFF
TGTGCCAGCAGCTTACTCTTGGGGGGGCAGGGGAACACTGAAGCTTTCTTT
>NA|TRBJ2-7|TRBV7-1|NA
CARSSGTSYEQYF
TGTGCCAGGAGCTCCGGGACCAGCTACGAGCAGTACTTC
>NA|TRBJ1-2|TRBV20-1|NA
CSAGRDGYTF
TGCAGTGCTGGCAGGGATGGCTACACCTTC
>NA|TRBJ2-6|TRBV7-3|NA
CASSLILGANVLTF
TGTGCCAGCAGCTTAATTCTGGGGGCCAACGTCCTGACTTTC
>NA|TRBJ2-3|TRBV20-1|TRBD2
CSVSSGRGNTQYF
TGCAGTGTTAGCAGCGGGAGGGGAAATACGCAGTATTTT
>many|TRBJ2-7|TRBV10-2|TRBD2
CASSGGLAGAEQYF
TGCGCCAGCAGTGGAGGACTAGCGGGAGCCGAGCAGTACTTC
>few|TRBJ2-7|TRBV25-1|TRBD1
CASSAYRGDSYEQYF
TGTGCCAGCAGTGCCTACAGGGGGGACTCCTACGAGCAGTACTTC
>NA|TRBJ2-7|TRBV6-1|TRBD2
CASTAGTSFYEQYF
TGTGCCAGCACCGCCGGGACTAGCTTCTACGAGCAGTACTTC
>few|TRBJ2-1|TRBV7-9|TRBD2
CASSPPSGRRGEQFF
TGTGCCAGCAGCCCTCCTAGCGGGAGGCGTGGTGAGCAGTTCTTC
>few|TRBJ2-3|TRBV5-4|TRBD2
CASSSRTSADTQYF
TGTGCCAGCAGCTCTCGGACTAGCGCAGATACGCAGTATTTT
>many|TRBJ1-1|TRBV20-1|NA
CSASLLTEAFF
TGCAGTGCTTCTCTACTCACTGAAGCTTTCTTT
>few|TRBJ2-1|TRBV6-4|NA
CASSGTLWNEQFF
TGTGCCAGCAGTGGGACCCTGTGGAATGAGCAGTTCTTC
>NA|TRBJ1-5|TRBV5-1|NA
CASRLDGQLNQPQHF
TGCGCCAGCAGACTGGATGGGCAGCTGAATCAGCCCCAGCATTTT
>many|TRBJ2-1|TRBV10-3|TRBD2
CATQGTSGSNEQFF
TGTGCCACTCAAGGGACTAGTGGTAGCAATGAGCAGTTCTTC
>NA|TRBJ2-1|TRBV7-3|NA
CASTSDPPYNEQFF
TGTGCCAGCACCTCGGATCCCCCTTACAATGAGCAGTTCTTC